This is a list of T cell receptor beta chains from one sample in a study of vaccination and CD4 T cells after COVID-19. In TCRdb, the PCR reads were re-called with MiXCR into one record per CDR3 protein. The data show over 20,000 distinct CDR3 sequences, 48% seen once. The antigens for these receptors are not known. The sample comprised CD4+ T cells from blood, cultured in vitro. These receptors all stem from a human donor who had recovered from COVID-19. Both conserved end residues are part of each CDR3. The order of the fields is J gene, D gene, V gene, clone size, CDR3 DNA, CDR3 protein. D genes are given only for firm matches. A clone size is listed for some rows: how often the clone was seen (once, few, many), or a class if it is expanded.

J: TRBJ2-1
D: -
V: TRBV27
size: -
DNA: TGTGCCAGCAGCCCCGCCTACCGTGAGCAGTTCTTC
CDR3: CASSPAYREQFF

J: TRBJ1-1
D: TRBD1
V: TRBV6-1
size: -
DNA: TGTGCCAGCAGACCCGGACAGGGGTACACTGAAGCTTTCTTT
CDR3: CASRPGQGYTEAFF

J: TRBJ1-1
D: -
V: TRBV6-2/TRBV6-3
size: -
DNA: TGTGCCAGCAGTTACGGAGCGGCGGCTGAAGCTTTCTTT
CDR3: CASSYGAAAEAFF

J: TRBJ1-5
D: -
V: TRBV19
size: few
DNA: TGTGCCAGTAGTATCCAGACAGGAATCCAGCATTTT
CDR3: CASSIQTGIQHF

J: TRBJ2-7
D: -
V: TRBV27
size: -
DNA: TGTGCCAGCAGTTCCCGCCTGGATAGCTACGAGCAGTACTTC
CDR3: CASSSRLDSYEQYF

J: TRBJ1-2
D: -
V: TRBV6-1
size: once
DNA: TGTGCCAGCAGTGAAGAGGGGTTTAACTATGGCTACACCTTC
CDR3: CASSEEGFNYGYTF

J: TRBJ1-5
D: -
V: TRBV19
size: few
DNA: TGTGCCAGTAGTAGTAATCAGCCCCAGCATTTT
CDR3: CASSSNQPQHF

J: TRBJ2-7
D: -
V: TRBV5-1
size: -
DNA: TGCGCCAGCAGCTTGGGCGGGACATCCCTAGGGTACGAGCAGTACTTC
CDR3: CASSLGGTSLGYEQYF

J: TRBJ1-4
D: -
V: TRBV6-2/TRBV6-3
size: -
DNA: TGTGCCAGCATGAGGGGCGGCGGAGAAAAACTGTTTTTT
CDR3: CASMRGGGEKLFF

J: TRBJ2-7
D: TRBD2
V: TRBV7-8
size: few
DNA: TGTGCCAGCAGCGCACTAGCGGGTGGAGGCTACGAGCAGTACTTC
CDR3: CASSALAGGGYEQYF

J: TRBJ2-3
D: TRBD1
V: TRBV20-1
size: few
DNA: TGCAGTGCTAGAAGGGACAGAGCAGCAGATACGCAGTATTTT
CDR3: CSARRDRAADTQYF

J: TRBJ1-5
D: -
V: TRBV10-2
size: few
DNA: TGCGCCAGCAGTGAGTCGAACATGAATCAGCCCCAGCATTTT
CDR3: CASSESNMNQPQHF

J: TRBJ1-1
D: -
V: TRBV4-3
size: -
DNA: TGCGCCAGCAGCCAAGGGCGGAGTACTGAAGCTTTCTTT
CDR3: CASSQGRSTEAFF

J: TRBJ2-7
D: -
V: TRBV12-3/TRBV12-4
size: -
DNA: TGTGCCAGCAGTTTCGCGGGCCCCTACGAGCAGTACTTC
CDR3: CASSFAGPYEQYF

J: TRBJ2-4
D: -
V: TRBV9
size: -
DNA: TGTGCCAGCAGCCCAAGGGGGGAGTTGGTCCAAAACATTCAGTACTTC
CDR3: CASSPRGELVQNIQYF

J: TRBJ2-3
D: TRBD2
V: TRBV12-3/TRBV12-4
size: -
DNA: TGTGCCAGCACTATGGGGACTAGACAGTATTTT
CDR3: CASTMGTRQYF

J: TRBJ2-1
D: TRBD2
V: TRBV10-1
size: -
DNA: TGCGCCAGCAGCGGACTAGCGGGAGTTAGTGGCTACAATGAGCAGTTCTTC
CDR3: CASSGLAGVSGYNEQFF

J: TRBJ2-1
D: -
V: TRBV14
size: -
DNA: TGTGCCAGCAGCCAAGCCCTAGGACAGCCTAGCAATGAGCAGTTCTTC
CDR3: CASSQALGQPSNEQFF

J: TRBJ2-7
D: TRBD1
V: TRBV19
size: -
DNA: TGTGCCAGTAGTATACAGGACAGGTTTTACGAGCAGTACTTC
CDR3: CASSIQDRFYEQYF

J: TRBJ1-5
D: -
V: TRBV12-3/TRBV12-4
size: once
DNA: TGTGCCAGCAGTTTAATGGATCAGCCCCAGCATTTT
CDR3: CASSLMDQPQHF